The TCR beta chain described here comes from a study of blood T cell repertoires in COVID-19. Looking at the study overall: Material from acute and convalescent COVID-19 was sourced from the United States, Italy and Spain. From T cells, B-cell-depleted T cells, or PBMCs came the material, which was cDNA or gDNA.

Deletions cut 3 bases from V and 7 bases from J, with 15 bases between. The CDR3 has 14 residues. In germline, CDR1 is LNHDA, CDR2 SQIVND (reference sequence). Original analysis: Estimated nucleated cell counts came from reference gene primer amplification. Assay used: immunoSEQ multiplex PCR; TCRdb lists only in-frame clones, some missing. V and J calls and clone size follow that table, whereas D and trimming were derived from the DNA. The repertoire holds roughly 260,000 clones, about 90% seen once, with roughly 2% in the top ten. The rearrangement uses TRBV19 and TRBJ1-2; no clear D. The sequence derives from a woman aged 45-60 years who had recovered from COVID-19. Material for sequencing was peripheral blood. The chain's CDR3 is CASSIRVPSLGYTF. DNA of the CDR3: TGTGCCAGTAGTATTCGGGTTCCGAGTCTTGGCTACACCTTC.